Presented here are 6 T cell receptor beta chains from one specimen sequenced in a study of shared T cell receptors in the human thymus. Sequenced by immunoSEQ multiplex PCR; TCRdb stores in-frame clones only, minus some. The sample shows some 640,000 clones, more than 75% of them seen only once. This same sample was also part of a study on human thymus T cells.

The sequenced material came from thymocytes. The receptors were sampled from a boy younger than two with a congenital heart defect.

CDR3 DNA sequence: TGTGCCAGCAGTGACCCAGGGCAGAGCTCCTACAATGAGCAGTTCTTC. It specifies CASSDPGQSSYNEQFF. The J gene is TRBJ2-1, the V gene TRBV25-1, with D possibly TRBD1 on 5 matching bases. Trimming took 3 bases from V and 0 from J, leaving 12 bases between them. The germline V gene has CDR1 MGHDK and CDR2 SYGVNS. The CDR3 is made up of 16 amino acids.

The chain employs TRBV6-5 and TRBJ2-5; 12 nucleotides line up with TRBD2. Germline assignment: CDR1 MNHEY and CDR2 SVGAGI. The V and J ends lost 8 bases and 1 base, in that order; junction bases with no gene match: 5. This CDR3 spans 15 amino acids. CDR3 sequence: CASRKTSGGQETQYF. As DNA, the CDR3 is TGTGCCAGCCGAAAGACTAGCGGGGGCCAAGAGACCCAGTACTTC.

V gene TRBV6-4 combines with J gene TRBJ1-1, with D tentatively TRBD1 (6 bases). CDR1 is MRHNA and CDR2 is SNTAGT in the germline V gene. Trimming pared 8 bases from V and 7 bases from J, leaving 20 bases between. There are 14 residues in the CDR3. CDR3 residues: CASRPKQGMGEAFF. CDR3 DNA sequence: TGTGCCAGCCGGCCGAAACAGGGAATGGGTGAAGCTTTCTTT.

CDR3 DNA sequence: TGTGCCAGCAGCAAAGGGCCCTGGGTCAGCCAGGACGAGCAGTACTTC. Translated: CASSKGPWVSQDEQYF. The chain recombines TRBV21-1 with TRBJ2-7; no DNA check was done on the table's D call, TRBD1. TRBV21-1 is a recognized pseudogene. The CDR3 runs 16 residues.

The chain recombines TRBV4-3 with TRBJ2-2; maybe TRBD2 (5 bases). In germline, CDR1 is LGHNA, CDR2 YSLEER. The CDR3 loop spans 17 amino acids. Deletions cut 0 bases from V and 0 bases from J, with 11 bases between. CDR3 DNA sequence: TGCGCCAGCAGCCAAGATGTGGAGGAGTCGAACACCGGGGAGCTGTTTTTT. This codes for CASSQDVEESNTGELFF.

This clone has only one observation. The chain couples TRBV4-2 to TRBJ2-2; 9 bases are a match to TRBD2. Losses at the gene ends were 4 bases for V and 6 bases for J; bases not matched to a gene: 12. The germline gives CDR1 LGHNA, CDR2 YNFKEQ. There are 17 residues in the CDR3. In nucleotides, the CDR3 is TGTGCCAGCAGCCCCAGTGGCGGGGGGGTTTCGGCCGGGGAGCTGTTTTTT. It yields the protein CASSPSGGGVSAGELFF.